The 10 T cell receptor beta chains listed next were all sequenced from one sample in a study of T-cell memory formation after mild COVID-19. TCRdb redid the calling of the 5' RACE reads with MiXCR, one entry per CDR3 protein. There are about 540,000 distinct CDR3 sequences in the sample; around 20% occur only once, and around 12% lies in the top ten. Material for sequencing was PBMCs or a T cell subset sorted from them (not recorded which). All receptors derive from an adult woman who had mild COVID-19 (a few samples of this study predate the infection). Cell type and time point are not known.

This chain links TRBV20-1 with TRBJ2-3; 9 bases are shared with TRBD1. CDR1 DFQATT and CDR2 SNEGSKA come from the germline V gene (reference sequence). The CDR3 runs 16 residues. V gave up 2 bases and J gave up 1 base; unmatched junction bases: 7. CDR3 nucleotides: TGCAGTGCTAGAACCTCGGACAGGGGAGGCACAGATACGCAGTATTTT. Protein sequence: CSARTSDRGGTDTQYF.

This rearrangement joins TRBV5-1 to TRBJ2-2, with 13 bases fitting TRBD2. The CDR3 is made up of 16 amino acids. V shed 1 base and J 5 bases; nucleotides not matched to a gene: 2. CDR1 SGHRS and CDR2 YFSETQ come from the germline V gene. The CDR3 nucleotides are TGCGCCAGCAGCTTGTCGACTAGCGGGGGGACCGGGGAGCTGTTTTTT. The encoded protein is CASSLSTSGGTGELFF.

The rearrangement uses TRBV4-2 and TRBJ2-5, with D hard to call. Germline lookup yields CDR1 LGHNA and CDR2 YNFKEQ. This CDR3 contains 14 residues. V was cut by 0 bases and J by 3 bases, with 8 bases left in between. The CDR3 loop is CASSQENREETQYF. CDR3 nucleotide sequence: TGTGCCAGCAGCCAAGAAAATAGGGAAGAGACCCAGTACTTC.

This clonotype was seen only a few times. CDR3 loop: CASSYSIYPTGVDGYTF. CDR3 in DNA: TGTGCCAGCAGTTACTCAATATATCCGACAGGGGTTGATGGCTACACCTTC. The rearrangement joins TRBV6-5 to TRBJ1-2, with TRBD1 matching 8 bases. The germline CDR1 and CDR2 sequences are MNHEY and SVGAGI. V lost 0 bases and J lost 6; bases outside the gene matches: 12. The CDR3 is 17 residues long.

V and J are TRBV14 and TRBJ2-2, with a tentative D call TRBD1 (5 bases). CDR1 and CDR2 (germline): SGHDN, FVKESK. V was clipped by 4 bases and J by 10 bases, with 19 bases between them. The CDR3 covers 15 residues. The CDR3: CASSRGHQLVEELFF. DNA for the CDR3: TGTGCCAGCAGCCGTGGACACCAATTGGTCGAGGAGCTGTTTTTT.

The V and J genes are TRBV4-1 and TRBJ1-1, with D tentatively TRBD1 (6 bases). The CDR3 is 13 residues long. With 3 bases removed from V and 4 bases from J, the gap between germline ends came to 9 bases. Germline-derived CDR1 and CDR2 are MGHRA and YSYEKL. The CDR3 coding sequence is TGCGCCAGCAGCCATCAGGGGACCACTGAAGCTTTCTTT. It translates to CASSHQGTTEAFF.

This clonotype has ten or more counts. This chain connects TRBV7-2 to TRBJ2-7; 10 bases are shared with TRBD1. The CDR3 loop spans 15 amino acids. Looked up from germline, CDR1 is SGHTA and CDR2 is FQGNSA. J lost 1 base, V lost 1 base, and 1 base had no gene match. The CDR3 reads CASSLGTGGSYEQYF. CDR3 nucleotides: TGTGCCAGCAGCTTAGGGACAGGGGGGTCCTACGAGCAGTACTTC. Looking up the rest from reference TRBV7-2 and TRBJ2-7 gives the full variable domain: GAGVSQSPSNKVTEKGKDVELRCDPISGHTALYWYRQSLGQGLEFLIYFQGNSAPDKSGLPSDRFSAERTGGSVSTLTIQRTQQEDSAVYLCASSLGTGGSYEQYFGPGTRLTVT.

This clonotype was picked up a small number of times. The gene calls are TRBV5-1 and TRBJ2-3; 7 bases are a match to TRBD2. V dropped 5 bases and J dropped 1; count of bases not matched to a gene: 1. Germline V gene sequence: CDR1 SGHRS, CDR2 YFSETQ. The CDR3 length is 13 residues. The CDR3 DNA reads as TGCGCCAGCAGAACTAGCGGCACAGATACGCAGTATTTT. It encodes CASRTSGTDTQYF.

Written as DNA, the CDR3 is TGTGCCAGCAGTCCCCGACTAGCGGGAAGGGGGGACGAGCAGTACTTC. It yields the protein CASSPRLAGRGDEQYF. The chain uses TRBV27 and TRBJ2-7, with 11 positions matching TRBD2. The trim removed 5 bases at V and 5 bases at J, leaving 11 bases unmatched. The CDR3 length is 16 residues. The germline CDR1 and CDR2 sequences are MNHEY and SMNVEV (reference sequence).

This clonotype was counted a few times. The chain links TRBV7-8 to TRBJ2-4, with 10 nucleotides matching TRBD2. The CDR3 loop spans 18 amino acids. The germline V gene encodes CDR1 SGHVS and CDR2 FQNEAQ. The V segment lost 5 bases and the J segment 5 bases; nucleotides outside the gene matches: 15. The CDR3 DNA sequence: TGTGCCAGCAGCATTAGGACTAGCGGCCCCCCGAGGGAAAACATTCAGTACTTC. This encodes CASSIRTSGPPRENIQYF.